This entry lists 2 T cell receptor beta chains sequenced from one sample in a study of blood T cell repertoires in COVID-19. TCRdb's copy holds only in-frame clones and misses some; the assay was immunoSEQ multiplex PCR. There are around 140,000 clones in the sample; around 89% occur only once, and less than 5.5% lies in the top ten. The sequenced sample consisted of peripheral blood. These receptors originate from a man aged 55-75 years with COVID-19, enrolled during active disease.

V and J are TRBV4-1 and TRBJ2-1, with D maybe TRBD2 (6 bases). The CDR3 spans 16 residues. The V end was cut by 3 bases, the J end by 2 bases, with 14 bases between. Germline CDR1 and CDR2: MGHRA and YSYEKL. The DNA for the CDR3 is TGCGCCAGCAGCCATTCGGAGGGCTGGACCTACAATGAGCAGTTCTTC. This gives the protein CASSHSEGWTYNEQFF.

J is TRBJ2-7 and V is TRBV11-2, with a possible D match to TRBD1 (5 bases). CDR1 SGHAT and CDR2 FQNNGV come from the germline V gene. This CDR3 has 16 residues. Trimming took 2 bases from V and 2 from J, leaving 16 bases between them. CDR3 loop: CASSLKDSRATYEQYF. The DNA for the CDR3 is TGTGCCAGCAGCTTAAAGGATAGCAGGGCCACCTACGAGCAGTACTTC.